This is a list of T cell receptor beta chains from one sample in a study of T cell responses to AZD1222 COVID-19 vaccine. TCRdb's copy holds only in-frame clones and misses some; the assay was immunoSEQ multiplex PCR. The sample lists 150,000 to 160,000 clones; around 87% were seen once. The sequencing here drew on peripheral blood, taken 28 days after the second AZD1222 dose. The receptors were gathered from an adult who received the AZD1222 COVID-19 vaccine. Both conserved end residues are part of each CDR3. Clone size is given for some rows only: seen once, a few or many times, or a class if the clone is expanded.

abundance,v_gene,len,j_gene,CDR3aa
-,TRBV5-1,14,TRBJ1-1,CASSSLGVNTEAFF
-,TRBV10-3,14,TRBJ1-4,CAISGAGKNEKLFF
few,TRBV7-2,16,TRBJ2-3,CASSFVIRQVGDTQYF
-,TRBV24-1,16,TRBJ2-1,CATSDSSGDSYNEQFF
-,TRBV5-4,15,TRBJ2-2,CASSPSGMNTGELFF
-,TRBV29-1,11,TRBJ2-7,CSVDKGFEQYF
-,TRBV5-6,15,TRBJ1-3,CASSGGVRSGNTIYF
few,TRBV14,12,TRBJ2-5,CASSLVGETQYF
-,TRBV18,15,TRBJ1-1,CASSPPGGQNTEAFF
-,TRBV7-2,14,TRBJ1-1,CASSVGQTNTEAFF
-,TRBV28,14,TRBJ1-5,CASRTGGSNQPQHF
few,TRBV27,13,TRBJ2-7,CASSRDDRGYRYF
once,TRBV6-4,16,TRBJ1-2,CASSDSNRGQNYGYTF
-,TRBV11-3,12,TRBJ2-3,CASSLRDTLQYF
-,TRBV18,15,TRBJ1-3,CASSPNQLAGNTIYF
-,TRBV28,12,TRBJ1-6,CASNRGDSPLHF
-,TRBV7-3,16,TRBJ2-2,CASSLVGTSLSGELFF
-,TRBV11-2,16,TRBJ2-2,CASSLARLSYTGELFF
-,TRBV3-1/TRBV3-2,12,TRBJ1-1,CASSQAERGAFF
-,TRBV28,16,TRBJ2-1,CASSPAGLAGDNEQFF
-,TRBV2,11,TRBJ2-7,CASSGNYEQYF
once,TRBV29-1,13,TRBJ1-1,CSAMSLGNTEAFF
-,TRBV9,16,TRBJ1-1,CASSVGTDLMNTEAFF
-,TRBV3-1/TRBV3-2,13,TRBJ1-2,CASSQVGLGGYTF
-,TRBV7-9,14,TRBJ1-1,CASSLRGGVTEAFF
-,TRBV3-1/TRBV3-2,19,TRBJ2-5,CASSHDIPGLADYQETQYF
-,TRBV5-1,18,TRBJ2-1,CASSLARKTSGSGSEQFF
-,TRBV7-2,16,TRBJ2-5,CASSPGIAGDQETQYF
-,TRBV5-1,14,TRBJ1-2,CASSLDGGLTGYTF
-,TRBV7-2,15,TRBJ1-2,CASRDKDLGGYGYTF
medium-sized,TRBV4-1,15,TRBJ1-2,CASSQGQSTPYGYTF
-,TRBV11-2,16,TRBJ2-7,CASSLTTAGLGYEQYF
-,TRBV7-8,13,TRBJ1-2,CASSLADNYGYTF
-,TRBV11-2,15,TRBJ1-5,CASSLEGNGNQPQHF
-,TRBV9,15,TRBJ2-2,CASSVRASGTGELFF
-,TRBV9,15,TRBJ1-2,CASSLLDRPAGGYTF
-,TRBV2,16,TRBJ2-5,CASSEGGRGGGETQYF
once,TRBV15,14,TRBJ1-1,CATSIGVGETEAFF
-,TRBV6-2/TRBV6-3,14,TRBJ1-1,CASSPTQVGTEAFF
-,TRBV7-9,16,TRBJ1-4,CASSPDRGQANEKLFF
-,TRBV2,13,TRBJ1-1,CASIGQGGSEAFF
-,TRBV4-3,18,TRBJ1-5,CASSQTVTGTGVNQPQHF
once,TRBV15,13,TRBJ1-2,CATSRDSLSGYTF
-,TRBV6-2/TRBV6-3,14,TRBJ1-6,CASSPGFDVSPLHF
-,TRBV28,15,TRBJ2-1,CASRGTPTSYNEQFF
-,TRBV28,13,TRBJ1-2,CASSPPDNSGYTF
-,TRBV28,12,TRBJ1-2,CASSLYYGDYTF
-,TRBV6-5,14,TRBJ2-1,CASSTGLAGGEQFF
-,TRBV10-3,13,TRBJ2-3,CAISEPREDTQYF
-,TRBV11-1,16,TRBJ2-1,CASSLGDGSSYNEQFF
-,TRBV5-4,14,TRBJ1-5,CASSPASSYQPQHF
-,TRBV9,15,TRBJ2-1,CASSVETRVHNEQFF
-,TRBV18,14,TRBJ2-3,CASSSTGREDTQYF
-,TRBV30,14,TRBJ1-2,CAWSAPDTNYGYTF
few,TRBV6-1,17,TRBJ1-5,CASSEHREIGRNQPQHF
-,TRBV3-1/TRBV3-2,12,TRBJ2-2,CASSHTTGELFF